Following are 32 T cell receptor beta chains from one sample sequenced in a study of beta chain features in type 1 diabetes. All of the isolated RNA was reverse transcribed, so expressed TCRB transcripts were sequenced. Generated by immunoSEQ multiplex PCR, the TCRdb table keeps only in-frame clones and is missing some. Of 450,000 to 600,000 clones detected, around 30% appear once; the ten largest clones hold 0.05% to 0.065%. Input material: naive CD4+ T cells from blood. The receptor source for this set is a man younger than 35 in good health.

Only a few counts were recorded for this clone. The chain carries TRBV6-5 and TRBJ2-5; 7 bases fit TRBD2. Trimming cost V 8 bases and J 7 bases; bases outside gene matches: 7. This CDR3 region has 12 residues. From germline, CDR1 is MNHEY and CDR2 SVGAGI. CDR3 in DNA: TGTGCCAGCTCCAGCTTAGCGGGGACCCAGTACTTC. It yields the protein CASSSLAGTQYF.

V and J are TRBV20-1 and TRBJ1-1; D not resolved. Looked up from germline, CDR1 is DFQATT and CDR2 is SNEGSKA (reference sequence). V dropped 3 bases and J dropped 4 bases, with 6 bases sitting between them. The CDR3 is 11 residues long. CDR3 amino acids: CSASGFTEAFF. DNA for the CDR3: TGCAGTGCTAGTGGGTTCACTGAAGCTTTCTTT.

The genes are TRBV7-2 and TRBJ2-4; D possibly corresponds to TRBD2 (5 bases). The CDR3 is made up of 16 amino acids. From germline, CDR1 is SGHTA and CDR2 FQGNSA. The chain's CDR3 is CAVDGEGQLAKNIQYF. The CDR3 DNA is TGTGCAGTCGACGGAGAGGGTCAGCTAGCCAAAAACATTCAGTACTTC.

J is TRBJ1-2 and V is TRBV6-6, with 10 positions matching TRBD1. The germline V gene encodes CDR1 MNHNY and CDR2 SVGAGI (reference sequence). This CDR3 contains 13 residues. V shed 6 bases and J 8 bases; nucleotides not matched to a gene: 6. The CDR3 DNA reads as TGTGCCAGCAGCGGCGGACAGGGGGGAGGCTACACCTTC. Encoded protein: CASSGGQGGGYTF.

Only a few counts were recorded for this clone. J is TRBJ2-3 and V is TRBV5-6; TRBD1 might be the D (6 bases). The V gene lost 4 bases and the J gene lost 3 bases, with 15 bases spanning the gap. Germline lookup yields CDR1 SGHDT and CDR2 YYEEEE. The CDR3 contains 15 residues. The CDR3 region is CASSTLPQGTDTQYF. Written as DNA, the CDR3 is TGTGCCAGCAGCACCCTTCCGCAGGGGACAGATACGCAGTATTTT.

J is TRBJ1-1 and V is TRBV2; TRBD1 matches 9 bases. The V segment lost 7 bases and the J segment 4 bases; nucleotides outside the gene matches: 4. CDR1 and CDR2 from the germline V gene are SNHLY and FYNNEI. The CDR3 runs to 13 residues. The CDR3 here is CASIADRGTEAFF. Written as DNA, the CDR3 is TGTGCCAGCATTGCGGACAGGGGCACTGAAGCTTTCTTT.

This clone has more than one count but fewer than ten. The gene calls are TRBV4-3 and TRBJ2-7; D might be TRBD2 (6 bases). The CDR3 extends over 15 amino acids. Germline CDR1 is LGHNA and CDR2 is YSLEER. V was clipped by 5 bases and J by 3 bases, with 17 bases between them. CDR3 loop: CASSFVGEAGYEQYF. As DNA, the CDR3 is TGCGCCAGCAGCTTCGTTGGGGAGGCGGGCTACGAGCAGTACTTC.

The chain combines TRBV5-1 with TRBJ2-2; TRBD2 agrees at 15 bases. Germline CDR1 and CDR2: SGHRS and YFSETQ. The CDR3 covers 16 residues. After removal of 4 bases from V and 5 bases from J, the junction contained 3 bases not matched to a gene. For the CDR3, the DNA is TGCGCCAGCAGCCTGGGACTAGCGGGAGGAACCGGGGAGCTGTTTTTT. Its translation: CASSLGLAGGTGELFF.

This clone was detected only once. This rearrangement joins TRBV2 to TRBJ1-1; possible D gene TRBD1, 5 bases. The V end lost 6 bases, the J end lost 5 bases, and 13 bases lay between the germline ends. The CDR3 has 13 amino acids. Germline CDR1 reads SNHLY; CDR2 reads FYNNEI. The CDR3, as DNA: TGTGCCAGCAGAAGAGGGGAGCGGACTGAAGCTTTCTTT. This encodes CASRRGERTEAFF.

This clone was seen a few times. This chain joins TRBV5-1 and TRBJ2-5, with 7 nucleotides matching TRBD1. The CDR3 sequence is 14 residues long. J lost 1 base, V lost 2 bases, and 2 bases had no gene match. Germline V gives CDR1 SGHRS, CDR2 YFSETQ. The CDR3 sequence is CASSFRQGQETQYF. The CDR3 DNA sequence: TGCGCCAGCAGCTTCAGACAGGGCCAAGAGACCCAGTACTTC.

Written as DNA, the CDR3 is TGTGCCAGCAGCGCAGGCGGCAGCTCCTACGAGCAGTACTTC. This sequence encodes CASSAGGSSYEQYF. The chain couples TRBV7-9 to TRBJ2-7; D not resolved. CDR3 size: 14 residues. V was shortened by 5 bases and J by 0 bases, with 11 bases between the two germline ends. CDR1 is SEHNR and CDR2 is FQNEAQ in the germline V gene (reference sequence).

The V call is TRBV29-1, the J call TRBJ2-5, with D perhaps being TRBD1 or TRBD2 (5 bases each). The CDR3 has 12 amino acids. Trimming left V 5 bases short and J 5 bases short, with 12 bases between. Per germline, CDR1 SQVTM and CDR2 ANQGSEA. This CDR3 reads CSVSDGTETQYF. The CDR3 DNA sequence: TGCAGCGTTTCCGACGGGACGGAGACCCAGTACTTC.

V usage is TRBV5-1 and J usage is TRBJ1-1, with D hard to call. The CDR3 sequence is 15 residues long. Germline V lookup: CDR1 SGHRS, CDR2 YFSETQ. Trimming took off 4 bases at V and 3 bases at J, with 16 bases between the two ends. The CDR3 reads CASSPGPWLDTEAFF. Here the CDR3 DNA reads TGCGCCAGCAGCCCGGGCCCCTGGTTGGACACTGAAGCTTTCTTT.

The rearrangement joins TRBV6-6 to TRBJ2-7; 9 bases match TRBD2. Germline V gene lookup returns CDR1 MNHNY and CDR2 SVGAGI (reference sequence). The CDR3 runs 16 residues. With V trimmed by 4 bases and J by 2 bases, 9 bases remained unmatched. CDR3 sequence (DNA): TGTGCCAGCAGTTTCCTTGAGGGGACTAGCACCTACGAGCAGTACTTC. This sequence encodes CASSFLEGTSTYEQYF.

The chain couples TRBV30 to TRBJ2-1; D uncertain. This CDR3 has 12 amino acids. The V and J ends lost 5 bases and 0 bases respectively, with 5 bases between them. In germline, CDR1 is GTSNPN, CDR2 SVGIG (reference sequence). DNA for the CDR3: TGTGCCTGGGACCACTCCTACAATGAGCAGTTCTTC. Translated: CAWDHSYNEQFF.

The J gene is TRBJ2-5, the V gene TRBV18; D remains unclear. Germline values: CDR1 KGHSH, CDR2 LQKENI. V was trimmed by 6 bases and J by 0 bases, leaving 8 bases between them. The CDR3 totals 13 residues. In nucleotides, the CDR3 is TGTGCCAGCTCTCTTACACACCAAGAGACCCAGTACTTC. This sequence encodes CASSLTHQETQYF. Complete variable domain (other parts from reference TRBV18 and TRBJ2-5): NAGVMQNPRHLVRRRGQEARLRCSPMKGHSHVYWYRQLPEEGLKFMVYLQKENIIDESGMPKERFSAEFPKEGPSILRIQQVVRGDSAAYFCASSLTHQETQYFGPGTRLLVL.

This clone was picked up a small number of times. The rearrangement joins TRBV29-1 to TRBJ2-1; tentative D call: TRBD2 (5 bases). V lost 4 bases, J lost 0 bases, and 10 bases lay in between. The V gene's germline CDR1 is SQVTM and CDR2 ANQGSEA. The CDR3 length is 14 residues. The CDR3 nucleotides read TGCAGCGTTGTCCCTGGGAGCTCCTACAATGAGCAGTTCTTC. Translating it yields CSVVPGSSYNEQFF.

The rearrangement joins TRBV28 to TRBJ2-1; D gene ambiguous. This CDR3 is built from 12 residues. V lost 5 bases to trimming and J lost 3 bases, with 5 bases between them. Germline V gene sequence: CDR1 MDHEN, CDR2 SYDVKM. CDR3 region: CASSENYNEQFF. DNA for the CDR3: TGTGCCAGCAGTGAGAACTACAATGAGCAGTTCTTC.

Points on this clone: Different DNA sequences within this sample yield the same CDR3. The V gene is TRBV5-1, the J gene TRBJ2-3, with D unclear. The CDR3 spans 13 residues. Per the germline V gene, CDR1 is SGHRS and CDR2 is YFSETQ. V was shortened by 0 bases and J by 0 bases, with 2 bases between the two germline ends. CDR3 DNA: TGCGCCAGCAGCTTGGATAGCACAGATACGCAGTATTTT. Amino acids: CASSLDSTDTQYF.

This clone was recorded a few times. The junction differs from germline at one of its ends, possibly a read error. CDR3 in DNA: TGCAGCGGTGAAGACGGACGCCGGGAGCAGTTCTTC. It encodes CSGEDGRREQFF. The chain recombines TRBV29-1 with TRBJ2-1; D ambiguous. This CDR3 comprises 12 residues. Germline CDR1 reads SQVTM; CDR2 reads ANQGSEA.

This clone was found a few times. V and J are TRBV18 and TRBJ2-1, with unresolved D. Trimming shortened V by 2 bases and J by 0 bases, and 11 bases separated the two germline ends. The CDR3 spans 16 residues. CDR1 is KGHSH, CDR2 LQKENI, per germline. This CDR3 reads CASSPVATSSYNEQFF. CDR3 nucleotide sequence: TGTGCCAGCTCACCAGTCGCGACGAGCTCCTACAATGAGCAGTTCTTC.

This clone has more than one count but fewer than ten. The chain uses TRBV18 and TRBJ2-7; 8 nucleotides line up with TRBD2. This CDR3 spans 14 amino acids. Germline-derived CDR1 and CDR2 are KGHSH and LQKENI. V shed 6 bases, J shed 0 bases, and the junction held 4 bases outside the gene matches. CDR3 bases: TGTGCCAGCTCCCCAGGGACTAGCTCCTACGAGCAGTACTTC. Protein sequence: CASSPGTSSYEQYF.

This clone appeared a few times. The V call is TRBV25-1, the J call TRBJ2-7, with TRBD1 matching over 9 bases. This CDR3 contains 15 residues. Germline trimming cut 4 bases from V and 6 bases from J; bases unmatched to any gene: 10. CDR1 is MGHDK, CDR2 SYGVNS, per germline. CDR3 in DNA: TGTGCCAGCAGTGGACAGACAGGGGGGTGGTCCGAGCAGTACTTC. Protein product: CASSGQTGGWSEQYF.

This clone has only a few counts. The chain combines TRBV29-1 with TRBJ2-5; tentative D call: TRBD1 (5 bases). CDR1 SQVTM and CDR2 ANQGSEA come from the germline V gene. V shed 4 bases and J shed 5 bases, with 11 bases lying between them. The CDR3 extends over 12 amino acids. The CDR3 is CSVVGRAETQYF. The CDR3 region has the DNA TGCAGCGTTGTCGGCAGGGCTGAGACCCAGTACTTC.

The chain links TRBV14 to TRBJ2-1; 8 bases line up with TRBD1. Germline V gene sequence: CDR1 SGHDN, CDR2 FVKESK. This CDR3 has 16 amino acids. J lost 4 bases, V lost 5 bases, and 10 bases had no gene match. The CDR3 region has the DNA TGTGCCAGCAGCTCCCGGACAGGGATCCGTTACAATGAGCAGTTCTTC. This translates into CASSSRTGIRYNEQFF.

In its sample, this clone was seen a few times. V is TRBV19 and J is TRBJ2-1; weak D call: TRBD1 (6 bases). In germline, CDR1 is LNHDA, CDR2 SQIVND (reference sequence). CDR3 length: 13 residues. Trimming cost V 6 bases and J 7 bases, with 13 bases left between them. The CDR3 loop reads CASRSQGRNEQFF. CDR3 DNA: TGTGCCAGTAGAAGCCAGGGGAGAAATGAGCAGTTCTTC. Together with reference TRBV19 and TRBJ2-1, the CDR3 gives the full variable domain: DGGITQSPKYLFRKEGQNVTLSCEQNLNHDAMYWYRQDPGQGLRLIYYSQIVNDFQKGDIAEGYSVSREKKESFPLTVTSAQKNPTAFYLCASRSQGRNEQFFGPGTRLTVL.

The V and J genes are TRBV9 and TRBJ1-2; D may be TRBD1 (6 bases). CDR3 size: 16 residues. Germline V gene sequence: CDR1 SGDLS, CDR2 YYNGEE. Trimming removed 0 bases at V and 5 bases at J, with 17 bases between. CDR3 sequence reads: CASSVEGGPLQYGYTF. The CDR3 DNA follows: TGTGCCAGCAGCGTAGAAGGGGGACCCTTGCAGTATGGCTACACCTTC.

This clone was detected a few times. The CDR3 spells CASSIGGNSYEQYF. CDR3 nucleotide sequence: TGTGCCAGTAGTATAGGCGGGAATTCCTACGAGCAGTACTTC. The V call is TRBV19, the J call TRBJ2-7, with D tentatively TRBD2 (6 bases). Trimming shortened V by 1 base and J by 1 base, and 8 bases separated the two germline ends. The CDR3 is 14 amino acids. The germline gives CDR1 LNHDA, CDR2 SQIVND (reference sequence).

The rearrangement joins TRBV4-3 to TRBJ2-4; possible D gene TRBD1, 7 bases. From germline, CDR1 is LGHNA and CDR2 YSLEER. The V end lost 0 bases, the J end lost 7 bases, and 13 bases lay between the germline ends. The CDR3 is made up of 15 amino acids. CDR3 amino acids: CASSQDLAGGNIQYF. CDR3 nucleotides: TGCGCCAGCAGCCAAGATTTAGCAGGGGGGAACATTCAGTACTTC.

V and J are TRBV29-1 and TRBJ1-5; D uncertain. The CDR3 spans 12 residues. Between the trimmed V and J ends, which lost 7 bases and 5 bases, there was a span of 12 bases. CDR1 and CDR2 from the germline V gene are SQVTM and ANQGSEA. CDR3 loop: CSARIGDQPQHF. The CDR3 bases are TGCAGCGCGAGGATCGGGGATCAGCCCCAGCATTTT.

The J gene is TRBJ2-7, the V gene TRBV9; TRBD1 aligns across 7 bases. The germline V gene encodes CDR1 SGDLS and CDR2 YYNGEE. This CDR3 spans 15 amino acids. V gave up 0 bases and J gave up 3 bases; unmatched junction bases: 6. CDR3 coding DNA: TGTGCCAGCAGCGTAGGTGGGACAGTCCTCTACGAGCAGTACTTC. It is translated as CASSVGGTVLYEQYF.

This chain uses TRBV25-1 with TRBJ2-3; D might be TRBD1 (6 bases). Germline CDR1 MGHDK, CDR2 SYGVNS. Deletions cut 2 bases from V and 1 base from J, with 13 bases between. The CDR3 is 16 residues long. The CDR3 here is CASSEGQIRGTDTQYF. In DNA form, the CDR3 reads TGTGCCAGCAGTGAAGGACAGATTCGGGGCACAGATACGCAGTATTTT.